One sample yielded the 25 T cell receptor beta chains listed below, sequenced in a study of T-cell reconstitution after alpha-beta-depleted transplantation in children. Preparation of the TCRbeta library involved a method that used unique molecular identifiers. TCRdb re-derived calls from the PCR reads in MiXCR, one entry per CDR3 protein. The sample lists about 640,000 distinct CDR3 sequences; 16% were seen once. Sequenced here: PBMCs from the stem cell graft donor, sampled from the stem cell graft. These TCRs come from a human donor who donated a stem cell graft to a child with acute myeloid leukemia.

The chain couples TRBV20-1 to TRBJ1-2, with D perhaps TRBD1 (5 bases). This CDR3 is built from 16 residues. V was cut by 3 bases and J by 3 bases, with 20 bases left in between. Germline V gene data show CDR1 as DFQATT and CDR2 as SNEGSKA (reference sequence). The CDR3 bases are TGCAGTGCTAGGGGGGGTGATCGGCTCCAAGACTATGGCTACACCTTC. Its translation is CSARGGDRLQDYGYTF.

This clonotype has only a few counts. The rearrangement joins TRBV7-9 to TRBJ1-1, with TRBD1 matching 7 bases. The CDR3 sequence is 15 residues long. Trimming at V came to 2 bases and at J to 5 bases, leaving 8 bases not matched to a gene. Germline V lookup: CDR1 SEHNR, CDR2 FQNEAQ (reference sequence). In DNA, the CDR3 is TGTGCCAGCAGCTTAACCGACAGGGAGGGGACTGAAGCTTTCTTT. This codes for CASSLTDREGTEAFF.

Ten or more counts support this clonotype. V is TRBV27 and J is TRBJ2-1, with TRBD2 matching 7 bases. The length of the CDR3 is 14 residues. Germline values: CDR1 MNHEY, CDR2 SMNVEV (reference sequence). Trimming at V came to 5 bases and at J to 2 bases, leaving 3 bases not matched to a gene. This CDR3 reads CASSLAEPYNEQFF. DNA of the CDR3: TGTGCCAGCAGTCTAGCGGAACCCTACAATGAGCAGTTCTTC.

The chain joins TRBV20-1 to TRBJ1-2, with TRBD1 matching 7 bases. J lost 4 bases, V lost 6 bases, and 17 bases had no gene match. CDR3 size: 16 residues. CDR1 is DFQATT and CDR2 is SNEGSKA in the germline V gene (reference sequence). The CDR3 coding sequence is TGCAGTGCCAATTTCGCGACAGGGCTTGTCCTCTATGGCTACACCTTC. It codes for CSANFATGLVLYGYTF.

V gene TRBV20-1 combines with J gene TRBJ2-1, with 11 bases that match TRBD2. The V and J ends lost 5 bases and 3 bases, in that order; junction bases with no gene match: 12. The length of the CDR3 is 17 residues. From germline, CDR1 is DFQATT and CDR2 SNEGSKA (reference sequence). CDR3 DNA sequence: TGCAGTGCTCCACGGGGACTAGCGGACTCTATCTACAATGAGCAGTTCTTC. This sequence encodes CSAPRGLADSIYNEQFF.

This clonotype was seen only a few times. The chain is built from TRBV12-3 or TRBV12-4 and TRBJ1-2; 7 bases are shared with TRBD1. The V segment lost 3 bases and the J segment 4 bases; nucleotides outside the gene matches: 8. The CDR3 sequence is 15 residues long. CDR3 in amino acids: CASSFPTGLGYGYTF. DNA of the CDR3: TGTGCCAGCAGTTTCCCGACAGGGTTGGGCTATGGCTACACCTTC.

This clonotype was seen more than once but under ten times. This chain uses TRBV15 with TRBJ2-3; 7 positions agree with TRBD1. Germline values: CDR1 LNHNV, CDR2 YYDKDF (reference sequence). J lost 4 bases, V lost 3 bases, and 7 bases had no gene match. The CDR3 extends over 15 amino acids. The CDR3 region has the DNA TGTGCCACCAGCAGCCCCGACAGGGATGCAGATACGCAGTATTTT. Translated, it gives CATSSPDRDADTQYF. Together with reference TRBV15 and TRBJ2-3, the CDR3 gives the full variable domain: DAMVIQNPRYQVTQFGKPVTLSCSQTLNHNVMYWYQQKSSQAPKLLFHYYDKDFNNEADTPDNFQSRRPNTSFCFLDIRSPGLGDTAMYLCATSSPDRDADTQYFGPGTRLTVL.

This clonotype came up a few times. V is TRBV5-1 and J is TRBJ2-1; D may be TRBD1 or TRBD2 (5 bases each). V lost 5 bases and J 5 bases, leaving 20 bases between the germline ends. This CDR3 region has 16 residues. Germline V gene data show CDR1 as SGHRS and CDR2 as YFSETQ. The CDR3 DNA reads as TGCGCCAGCAGGAACCGGGACCAAATAAGGGACAATGAGCAGTTCTTC. Its translation is CASRNRDQIRDNEQFF.

This clonotype showed up just a few times. The chain couples TRBV7-2 to TRBJ1-2, with D possibly TRBD1 on 6 matching bases. V lost 3 bases to trimming and J lost 4 bases, with 9 bases between them. CDR3 size: 13 residues. Germline CDR1 SGHTA, CDR2 FQGNSA. The CDR3 DNA reads TGTGCCAGCAGCTTTTTAGGGGGCTATGGCTACACCTTC. Encoded protein: CASSFLGGYGYTF.

This clonotype was observed at least ten times. The chain recombines TRBV20-1 with TRBJ2-5; 11 bases fit TRBD2. V gave up 4 bases and J gave up 3 bases; unmatched junction bases: 1. The germline V gene has CDR1 DFQATT and CDR2 SNEGSKA (reference sequence). This CDR3 region has 13 residues. The CDR3: CSAISGGEETQYF. DNA of the CDR3: TGCAGTGCTATTAGCGGGGGGGAAGAGACCCAGTACTTC.

This clonotype was counted at least ten times. This chain links TRBV6-5 with TRBJ1-5; 8 bases fit TRBD1. The CDR3 runs 13 residues. V was clipped by 6 bases and J by 7 bases; unmatched bases: 5. The germline gives CDR1 MNHEY, CDR2 SVGAGI. CDR3 coding DNA: TGTGCCAGCAGGTCGGACAGGGTGCAGCCCCAGCATTTT. Amino acid sequence: CASRSDRVQPQHF.

The gene calls are TRBV5-1 and TRBJ2-4, with D possibly TRBD2 on 5 matching bases. The germline V gene encodes CDR1 SGHRS and CDR2 YFSETQ. The CDR3 loop spans 17 amino acids. V lost 2 bases to trimming and J lost 0 bases, with 15 bases between them. CDR3 loop: CASSLSREGLAKNIQYF. CDR3 nucleotides: TGCGCCAGCAGCTTAAGTCGGGAAGGTTTAGCCAAAAACATTCAGTACTTC.

The CDR3 protein is CASGETGGSNQPQHF. DNA of the CDR3: TGTGCCAGCGGTGAGACAGGGGGAAGCAATCAGCCCCAGCATTTT. The chain combines TRBV12-3 or TRBV12-4 with TRBJ1-5; 9 bases are a match to TRBD1. This CDR3 has 15 amino acids. V lost 8 bases to trimming and J lost 1 base; unmatched junction nucleotides: 6.

This clonotype was counted ten times or more. The rearrangement uses TRBV7-2 and TRBJ1-2; no clear D. This CDR3 comprises 14 residues. Trimming cost V 4 bases and J 4 bases, with 13 bases left between them. In germline, CDR1 is SGHTA, CDR2 FQGNSA. The CDR3 reads CASSSDRALYGYTF. DNA for the CDR3: TGTGCCAGCAGCTCCGACCGGGCCCTCTATGGCTACACCTTC.

This clonotype has just a few counts. The CDR3 bases are TGCAGTGCTTTACAAAGGAGGGGCATTCAGTACTTC. This encodes CSALQRRGIQYF. The rearrangement links TRBV20-1 to TRBJ2-4; perhaps TRBD2 as D (6 bases). This CDR3 contains 12 residues. Germline V gene lookup returns CDR1 DFQATT and CDR2 SNEGSKA (reference sequence). With 5 bases removed from V and 9 bases from J, the gap between germline ends came to 14 bases.

This clonotype came up a few times. The chain uses TRBV7-9 and TRBJ1-6; TRBD1 might be the D (5 bases). The germline V gene encodes CDR1 SEHNR and CDR2 FQNEAQ (reference sequence). The V gene lost 4 bases and the J gene lost 8 bases, with 21 bases spanning the gap. The CDR3 is made up of 17 amino acids. Here the CDR3 reads CASSSLGEAGSYSPLHF. As DNA, the CDR3 is TGTGCCAGCAGCTCACTGGGGGAGGCAGGGAGCTATTCACCCCTCCACTTT.

In its sample, this clonotype was seen many times. This chain connects TRBV20-1 to TRBJ2-7; TRBD1 matches 8 bases. The V and J ends lost 1 base and 2 bases, in that order; junction bases with no gene match: 7. Germline loops: CDR1 DFQATT, CDR2 SNEGSKA (reference sequence). This CDR3 has 15 amino acids. CDR3 sequence: CSARGRDRGTYEQYV. DNA of the CDR3: TGCAGTGCTAGAGGTCGTGACAGGGGCACCTACGAGCAGTACGTC.

This chain connects TRBV6-5 to TRBJ2-7, with D tentatively TRBD2 (6 bases). CDR1 is MNHEY, CDR2 SVGAGI, per germline. Trimming took off 5 bases at V and 5 bases at J, with 16 bases between the two ends. The length of the CDR3 is 14 residues. CDR3 protein: CASSTWEREDEQYV. CDR3 sequence (DNA): TGTGCCAGCAGTACTTGGGAGAGGGAGGACGAGCAGTACGTC.

The table lists this clonotype with many counts. The rearrangement links TRBV20-1 to TRBJ2-5; D is uncertain. The CDR3 runs 16 residues. Germline assignment: CDR1 DFQATT and CDR2 SNEGSKA (reference sequence). Trimming took off 4 bases at V and 0 bases at J, with 18 bases between the two ends. The CDR3 loop is CSATPVVSLYQETQYF. The CDR3 nucleotides read TGCAGTGCTACCCCTGTTGTCAGCTTGTACCAAGAGACCCAGTACTTC.

This clonotype was recorded at least ten times. The rearrangement links TRBV20-1 to TRBJ1-1, with 8 bases matching TRBD1. This CDR3 has 13 amino acids. V trimming: 6 bases; J trimming: 3 bases; junction bases outside the gene matches: 6. Germline CDR1 and CDR2: DFQATT and SNEGSKA (reference sequence). The CDR3, as DNA: TGCAGTGCCATTAAGACAGGGGACACTGAAGCTTTCTTT. Protein product: CSAIKTGDTEAFF.

This clonotype was counted only a few times. V and J are TRBV5-1 and TRBJ1-6; 7 bases map to TRBD1. The junction had 6 bases not matched to a gene; V was cut back by 2 bases and J by 7 bases. Germline assignment: CDR1 SGHRS and CDR2 YFSETQ. The CDR3 totals 15 residues. This chain's CDR3 is CASSLIDRDNSPLHF. The CDR3 coding sequence is TGCGCCAGCAGCTTAATCGACAGGGACAATTCACCCCTCCACTTT. Complete variable domain (other parts from reference TRBV5-1 and TRBJ1-6): KAGVTQTPRYLIKTRGQQVTLSCSPISGHRSVSWYQQTPGQGLQFLFEYFSETQRNKGNFPGRFSGRQFSNSRSEMNVSTLELGDSALYLCASSLIDRDNSPLHFGNGTRLTVT.

The genes are TRBV2 and TRBJ1-1, with 9 bases fitting TRBD1. J lost 5 bases, V lost 5 bases, and 9 bases had no gene match. The CDR3 contains 15 residues. The germline CDR1 and CDR2 sequences are SNHLY and FYNNEI. CDR3 nucleotide sequence: TGTGCCAGCAGTCCGGGACAGGGCGGAAGAACTGAAGCTTTCTTT. Its protein product is CASSPGQGGRTEAFF.

This clonotype was seen repeatedly, ten times or more. V gene TRBV20-1 combines with J gene TRBJ1-2; tentative D call: TRBD1 (6 bases). CDR1 is DFQATT, CDR2 SNEGSKA, per germline (reference sequence). The V and J ends lost 0 bases and 7 bases respectively, with 12 bases between them. The CDR3 covers 13 residues. CDR3 nucleotides: TGCAGTGCTAGAGATAGGGGGTTCTTTGGCTACACCTTC. Amino acids: CSARDRGFFGYTF.

This clonotype was counted at least ten times. The chain is built from TRBV29-1 and TRBJ1-1, with TRBD1 as a possible D gene (6 bases). From germline, CDR1 is SQVTM and CDR2 ANQGSEA. The CDR3 runs to 12 residues. Trimming left V 3 bases short and J 6 bases short, with 11 bases between. For the CDR3, the DNA is TGCAGCGTTGAGGGGGGCCGGGCTGAAGCTTTCTTT. This codes for CSVEGGRAEAFF. Full variable domain (remainder filled in from reference TRBV29-1 and TRBJ1-1): SAVISQKPSRDICQRGTSLTIQCQVDSQVTMMFWYRQQPGQSLTLIATANQGSEATYESGFVIDKFPISRPNLTFSTLTVSNMSPEDSSIYLCSVEGGRAEAFFGQGTRLTVV.

This clonotype occurred once. The chain carries TRBV6-6 and TRBJ2-5; no clear D gene. The ends were cut back, 2 bases at V and 0 bases at J, with 4 bases in the middle. CDR3 length equals 13 residues. Germline assignment: CDR1 MNHNY and CDR2 SVGAGI (reference sequence). The CDR3 protein is CASSYEDQETQYF. The CDR3 nucleotides read TGTGCCAGCAGTTACGAGGACCAAGAGACCCAGTACTTC.